Each of the 7 T cell receptor beta chains below was sequenced from the same sample in a study of blood T cell repertoires in COVID-19. The method was immunoSEQ multiplex PCR; TCRdb's version includes in-frame clones alone and lacks a portion of them. The repertoire consists of hundreds of thousands of clones, with about nine tenths occurring once and the leading ten covering just under 6.5%. The sequenced sample consisted of peripheral blood. The receptors were gathered from a woman aged 50 to 60 with COVID-19, enrolled during active disease.

The rearrangement uses TRBV3-1 (or the pseudogene TRBV3-2) and TRBJ2-7; 7 nucleotides agree with TRBD2. After removal of 0 bases from V and 2 bases from J, the junction contained 7 bases not matched to a gene. Germline V gene data show CDR1 as LGHDT and CDR2 as YNNKEL (reference sequence). CDR3 length equals 16 residues. The CDR3 region has the DNA TGTGCCAGCAGCCAAGAGAACCTAGCGGCGACCTACGAGCAGTACTTC. Encoded protein: CASSQENLAATYEQYF.

The chain recombines TRBV28 with TRBJ2-2; 9 nucleotides agree with TRBD1. Germline V gene sequence: CDR1 MDHEN, CDR2 SYDVKM. Trimming at V came to 2 bases and at J to 8 bases, leaving 3 bases not matched to a gene. The CDR3 is 14 residues long. CDR3 region: CASSLLTGGGELFF. In DNA, the CDR3 is TGTGCCAGCAGTTTACTGACAGGGGGAGGGGAGCTGTTTTTT.

The rearrangement uses TRBV7-6 and TRBJ1-3; a possible D gene is TRBD1 (6 bases). This CDR3 is 15 amino acids long. Deletions cut 4 bases from V and 0 bases from J, with 10 bases between. The germline V gene has CDR1 SGHVS and CDR2 FNYEAQ. Here the CDR3 reads CASSSGQRSGNTIYF. CDR3 in DNA: TGTGCCAGCAGCTCGGGACAACGCTCTGGAAACACCATATATTTT.

V and J are TRBV5-1 and TRBJ2-1; 11 bases are shared with TRBD2. Germline trimming cut 1 base from V and 7 bases from J; bases unmatched to any gene: 10. Per germline, CDR1 SGHRS and CDR2 YFSETQ. This CDR3 spans 17 amino acids. CDR3 bases: TGCGCCAGCAGCTTGTGGCCCGGGACTAGCGGAATGAATGAGCAGTTCTTC. This translates into CASSLWPGTSGMNEQFF.

This sequence joins TRBV18 and TRBJ2-7; 7 nucleotides match TRBD1. The CDR3 has 15 amino acids. With 2 bases clipped from V and 0 bases from J, the junction kept 4 bases outside the gene matches. Germline V lookup: CDR1 KGHSH, CDR2 LQKENI. CDR3 nucleotides: TGTGCCAGCTCACCAAGTTCAGGGGGCTCCTACGAGCAGTACTTC. Protein: CASSPSSGGSYEQYF. Drawing the rest from reference TRBV18 and TRBJ2-7, the complete variable domain is NAGVMQNPRHLVRRRGQEARLRCSPMKGHSHVYWYRQLPEEGLKFMVYLQKENIIDESGMPKERFSAEFPKEGPSILRIQQVVRGDSAAYFCASSPSSGGSYEQYFGPGTRLTVT.

This clone has more than one count but fewer than ten. CDR3 sequence (DNA): TGTGCCAGCGGTGACAGTCACAATCAGCCCCAGCATTTT. Amino acids: CASGDSHNQPQHF. The chain recombines TRBV27 with TRBJ1-5, with a tentative D call TRBD1 (5 bases). CDR1 MNHEY and CDR2 SMNVEV come from the germline V gene (reference sequence). CDR3 length equals 13 residues. Trimming left V 8 bases short and J 3 bases short, with 11 bases between.

Only one count was recorded for this clone. This chain links TRBV5-1 with TRBJ2-7; 8 bases line up with TRBD1. This CDR3 is built from 14 residues. V was clipped by 1 base and J by 6 bases; unmatched bases: 6. Germline lookup yields CDR1 SGHRS and CDR2 YFSETQ. CDR3 region: CASSLRTGTLEQYF. The DNA for the CDR3 is TGCGCCAGCAGCTTGAGGACAGGGACACTCGAGCAGTACTTC.